A single T cell receptor beta chain is shown here with its context. This entry belongs to a study of blood T cell repertoires in COVID-19. Study in general: Acute-phase and convalescent COVID-19 samples originated in the United States, Italy and Spain.

Produced via immunoSEQ multiplex PCR; TCRdb's table is partial and in-frame only. The table has about 100,000 clones, around nine tenths seen once; the top ten hold approximately 12%. The CDR3 consists of 15 residues. Trimming removed 2 bases from V and 4 bases from J, with 14 bases in between. Germline CDR1 and CDR2: MNHEY and SVGAGI. What was sequenced was peripheral blood. This TCR was sampled from an elderly man with acute or convalescent COVID-19. The rearrangement uses TRBV6-5 and TRBJ1-2, with a weak D call TRBD1 (5 bases). The CDR3 is CASSYARGGGYGYTF. The CDR3 region has the DNA TGTGCCAGCAGTTACGCTCGGGGGGGAGGCTATGGCTACACCTTC.